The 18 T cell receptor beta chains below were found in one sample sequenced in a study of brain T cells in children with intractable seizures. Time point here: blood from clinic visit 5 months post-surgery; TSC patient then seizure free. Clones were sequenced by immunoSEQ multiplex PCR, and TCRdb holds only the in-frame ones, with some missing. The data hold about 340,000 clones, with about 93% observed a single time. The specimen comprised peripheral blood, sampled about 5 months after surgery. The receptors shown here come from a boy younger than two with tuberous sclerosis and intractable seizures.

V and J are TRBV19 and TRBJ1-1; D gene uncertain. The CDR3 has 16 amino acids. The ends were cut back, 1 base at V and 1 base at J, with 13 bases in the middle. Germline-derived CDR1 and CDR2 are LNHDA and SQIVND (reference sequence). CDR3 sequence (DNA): TGTGCCAGTAGTATAGGGGTAGTTGGAACGAACACTGAAGCTTTCTTT. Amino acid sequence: CASSIGVVGTNTEAFF.

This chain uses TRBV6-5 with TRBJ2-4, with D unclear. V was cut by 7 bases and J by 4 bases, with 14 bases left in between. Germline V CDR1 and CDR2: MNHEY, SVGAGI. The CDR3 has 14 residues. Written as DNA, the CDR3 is TGTGCCAGCACTAGGTCGGCAGGAAAAAACATTCAGTACTTC. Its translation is CASTRSAGKNIQYF.

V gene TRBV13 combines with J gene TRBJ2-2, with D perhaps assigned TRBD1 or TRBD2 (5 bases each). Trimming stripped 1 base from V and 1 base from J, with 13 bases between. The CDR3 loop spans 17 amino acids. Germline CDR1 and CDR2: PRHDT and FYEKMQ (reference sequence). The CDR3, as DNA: TGTGCCAGCAGCTTAGTCTTTGGGACGAAGAACACCGGGGAGCTGTTTTTT. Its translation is CASSLVFGTKNTGELFF.

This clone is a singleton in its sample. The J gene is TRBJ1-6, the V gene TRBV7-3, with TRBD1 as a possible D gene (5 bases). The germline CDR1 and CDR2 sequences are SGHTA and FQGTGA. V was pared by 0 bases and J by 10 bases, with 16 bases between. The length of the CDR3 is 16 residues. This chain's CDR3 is CASSLTIGRAGSPLHF. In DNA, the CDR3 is TGTGCCAGCAGCTTAACTATCGGCAGGGCAGGCTCACCCCTCCACTTT.

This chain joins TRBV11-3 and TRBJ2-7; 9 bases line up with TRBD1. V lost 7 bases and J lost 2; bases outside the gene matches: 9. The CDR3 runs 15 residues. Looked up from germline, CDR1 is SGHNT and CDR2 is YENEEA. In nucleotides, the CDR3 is TGTGCCAGCACCCCCAGGGACAGGGCAGCCTACGAGCAGTACTTC. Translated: CASTPRDRAAYEQYF.

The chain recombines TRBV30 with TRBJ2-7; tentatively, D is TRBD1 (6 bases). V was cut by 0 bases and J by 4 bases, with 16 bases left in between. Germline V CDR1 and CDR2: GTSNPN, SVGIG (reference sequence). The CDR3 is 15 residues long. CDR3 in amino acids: CAWSVQAGDGYEQYF. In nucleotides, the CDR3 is TGTGCCTGGAGTGTACAGGCAGGGGACGGATACGAGCAGTACTTC.

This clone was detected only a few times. DNA for the CDR3: TGTGCCAGCAGTGTCTCCTTGGTCGCGCAGTACTTC. It is translated as CASSVSLVAQYF. The V call is TRBV2, the J call TRBJ2-7; no reliable D call. Germline V gene data show CDR1 as SNHLY and CDR2 as FYNNEI. The V end was cut by 4 bases, the J end by 9 bases, with 13 bases between. This CDR3 has 12 residues.

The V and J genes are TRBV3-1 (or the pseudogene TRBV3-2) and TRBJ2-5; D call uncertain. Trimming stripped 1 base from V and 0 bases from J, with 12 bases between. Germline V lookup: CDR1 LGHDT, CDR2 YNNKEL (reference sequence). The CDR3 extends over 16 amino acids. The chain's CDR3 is CASSQGPIQYQETQYF. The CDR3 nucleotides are TGTGCCAGCAGCCAAGGCCCCATCCAGTACCAAGAGACCCAGTACTTC.

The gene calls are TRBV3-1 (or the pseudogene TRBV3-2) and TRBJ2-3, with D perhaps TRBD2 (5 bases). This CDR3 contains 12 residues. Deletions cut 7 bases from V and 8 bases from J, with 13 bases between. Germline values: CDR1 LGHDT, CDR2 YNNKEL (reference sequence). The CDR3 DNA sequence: TGTGCCAGCATGGGGAGTTTGGGTACGCAGTATTTT. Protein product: CASMGSLGTQYF.

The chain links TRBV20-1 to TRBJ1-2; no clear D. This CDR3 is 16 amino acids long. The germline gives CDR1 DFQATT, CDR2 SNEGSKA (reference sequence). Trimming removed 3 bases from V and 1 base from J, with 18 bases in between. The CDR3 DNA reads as TGCAGTGCTAGTTCTGCCGGGATTTCTCTTAACTATGGCTACACCTTC. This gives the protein CSASSAGISLNYGYTF.

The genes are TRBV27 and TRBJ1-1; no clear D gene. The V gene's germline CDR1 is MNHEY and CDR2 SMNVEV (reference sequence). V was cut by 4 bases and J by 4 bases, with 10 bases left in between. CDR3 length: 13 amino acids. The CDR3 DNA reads TGTGCCAGCAGTTCCGCAATCTCCACTGAAGCTTTCTTT. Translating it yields CASSSAISTEAFF.

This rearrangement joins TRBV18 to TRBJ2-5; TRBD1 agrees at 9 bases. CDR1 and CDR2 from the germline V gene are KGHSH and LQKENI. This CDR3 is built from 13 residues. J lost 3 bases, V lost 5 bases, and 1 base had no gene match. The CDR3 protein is CASSRDREETQYF. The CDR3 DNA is TGTGCCAGCTCAAGGGACAGGGAAGAGACCCAGTACTTC.

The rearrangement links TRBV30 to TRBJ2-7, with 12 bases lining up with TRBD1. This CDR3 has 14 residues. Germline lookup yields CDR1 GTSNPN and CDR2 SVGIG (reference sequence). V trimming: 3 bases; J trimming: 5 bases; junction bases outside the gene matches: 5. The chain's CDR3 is CAWSAGTGGHEQYF. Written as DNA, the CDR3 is TGTGCCTGGAGCGCCGGGACAGGGGGCCACGAGCAGTACTTC.

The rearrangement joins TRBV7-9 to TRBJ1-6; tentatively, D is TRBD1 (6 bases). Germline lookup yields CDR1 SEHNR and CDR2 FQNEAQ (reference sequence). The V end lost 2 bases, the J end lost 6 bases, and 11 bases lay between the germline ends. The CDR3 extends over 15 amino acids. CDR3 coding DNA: TGTGCCAGCAGCTTACTTGGACAGCCTAATTCACCCCTCCACTTT. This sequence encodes CASSLLGQPNSPLHF.

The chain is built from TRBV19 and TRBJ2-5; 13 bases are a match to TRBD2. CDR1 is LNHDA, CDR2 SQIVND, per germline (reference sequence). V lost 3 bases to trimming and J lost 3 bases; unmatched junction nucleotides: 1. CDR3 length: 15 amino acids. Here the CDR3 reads CASSIGLAGEETQYF. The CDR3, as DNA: TGTGCCAGTAGTATTGGACTAGCGGGAGAAGAGACCCAGTACTTC.

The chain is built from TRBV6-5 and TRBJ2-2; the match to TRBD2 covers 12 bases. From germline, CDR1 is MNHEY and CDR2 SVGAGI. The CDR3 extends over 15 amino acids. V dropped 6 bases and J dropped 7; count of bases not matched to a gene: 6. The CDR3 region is CASSGLAGHNGELFF. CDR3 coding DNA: TGTGCCAGCAGCGGACTAGCGGGGCATAACGGGGAGCTGTTTTTT.

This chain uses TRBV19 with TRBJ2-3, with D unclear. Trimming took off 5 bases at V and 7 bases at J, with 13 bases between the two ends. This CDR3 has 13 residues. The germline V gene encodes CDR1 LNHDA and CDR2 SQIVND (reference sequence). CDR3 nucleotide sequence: TGTGCCAGTAGTGCCGGCCGTCTAAATACGCAGTATTTT. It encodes CASSAGRLNTQYF.

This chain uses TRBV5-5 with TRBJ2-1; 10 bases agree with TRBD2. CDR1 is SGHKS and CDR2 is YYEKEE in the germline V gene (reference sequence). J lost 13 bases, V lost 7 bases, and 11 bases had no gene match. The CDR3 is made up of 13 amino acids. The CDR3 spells CASFFGAGGPQFF. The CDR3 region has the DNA TGTGCCAGCTTCTTCGGAGCGGGAGGGCCCCAGTTCTTC.